This T cell receptor (beta chain) was recorded in a study of cytomegalovirus exposure and HLA in healthy donors. At the level of the study: A later analysis reported the same platform for the 95 to 150 validation repertoires and the 666 first-cohort repertoires.

Here immunoSEQ multiplex PCR was the method, and the copy in TCRdb shows in-frame clones only, minus some. The sample lists roughly 100,000 clones; roughly 95% were seen once. Germline CDR1 GTSNPN, CDR2 SVGIG (reference sequence). This CDR3 is 15 amino acids long. J gave up 6 bases and V 3 bases, and 10 bases lay outside the gene matches. Study-level findings and limits: Whilst most TCR sequences proved rare, a subset of public TCRs occurred across many donors.

Turning to this clone: Its target is not known.

The rearrangement links TRBV30 to TRBJ2-1; 8 bases are a match to TRBD2. The receptor was isolated from a woman aged 18-29 years in good health and CMV-seronegative. Sequenced input: PBMCs. This chain's CDR3 is CAWSVPGLESNEQFF. The CDR3 nucleotides are TGTGCCTGGAGCGTTCCGGGACTAGAATCCAATGAGCAGTTCTTC.